The TCR beta chain described here comes from a study of blood T cell repertoires in COVID-19. About the study: Sites in the United States, Italy and Spain provided acute and convalescent COVID-19 samples.

Per germline, CDR1 LGHNA and CDR2 YSLEER. The CDR3 is 16 residues long. The J segment lost 2 bases and the V segment lost 0 bases, leaving 1 base of the junction unmatched. On this clone: The sample contains more than one DNA sequence encoding this CDR3.

As handled by the study authors: Amplification from reference gene primers served as the basis for estimated nucleated cell counts. Clones were sequenced by immunoSEQ multiplex PCR, and TCRdb holds only the in-frame ones, with some missing. D and trimming were read from the DNA, whereas the V and J calls and clone size are those reported in that table. The profile shows fewer than 500,000 clones, 70% to 90% of them singletons. The gene calls are TRBV4-3 and TRBJ2-6, with 7 bases matching TRBD2. The sequencing sample was made of PBMCs or T cells enriched from blood (not recorded which). The sequence was obtained from a woman in her late teens or twenties with acute COVID-19. CDR3 DNA sequence: TGCGCCAGCAGCCAAGATGGGGGGGCTGGGGCCAACGTCCTGACTTTC. Translation gives CASSQDGGAGANVLTF.